This TCR beta chain was identified during a study of shared clonotypes between healthy human individuals. The data were produced by immunoSEQ multiplex PCR, yet TCRdb's version contains in-frame clones alone and is incomplete. Here the sample spans about 2,500,000 clones, approximately 94% being singletons. Germline values: CDR1 SGDLS, CDR2 YYNGEE. The length of the CDR3 is 20 residues. Trimming removed 4 bases from V and 1 base from J; junction bases left unmatched: 22. Material for sequencing was naive CD4+ T cells sorted from blood. Subset reported: CD45RA+ positively selected. The rearrangement joins TRBV9 to TRBJ2-5; TRBD1 agrees at 7 bases. The clonotype comes from a man younger than 30 in good health. CDR3 residues: CASSKFPSPTTGKVQETQYF. The DNA of the CDR3 is TGTGCCAGCAGCAAATTTCCCTCGCCTACGACAGGGAAGGTCCAAGAGACCCAGTACTTC.